Following are 24 T cell receptor beta chains from one sample sequenced in a study of blood T cell repertoires in COVID-19. Sequencing was performed with immunoSEQ multiplex PCR; in TCRdb, only in-frame clones are kept and a portion is missing. The sample gives tens of thousands of clones, around 87% of which show up once; 4.5% to 6% is in the top ten. The sequenced material came from peripheral blood. Receptors originate from a human donor in a cohort sampled during active COVID-19.

The chain employs TRBV30 and TRBJ2-7; 10 nucleotides agree with TRBD2. CDR3 length equals 16 residues. V shed 1 base, J shed 2 bases, and the junction held 8 bases outside the gene matches. The germline CDR1 and CDR2 sequences are GTSNPN and SVGIG (reference sequence). The CDR3 reads CAWSEGSGRATYEQYF. The CDR3 DNA is TGTGCCTGGAGTGAAGGGAGCGGGAGGGCGACCTACGAGCAGTACTTC.

The rearrangement links TRBV7-6 to TRBJ2-7, with a possible D match to TRBD1 (5 bases). The CDR3 runs 13 residues. Trimming pared 1 base from V and 7 bases from J, leaving 11 bases between. From germline, CDR1 is SGHVS and CDR2 FNYEAQ. The CDR3 sequence: CASSLGGREEQYF. CDR3 nucleotide sequence: TGTGCCAGCAGCTTAGGCGGCAGGGAAGAGCAGTACTTC.

The chain couples TRBV5-1 to TRBJ2-1, with 13 bases fitting TRBD2. V was clipped by 0 bases and J by 4 bases; unmatched bases: 7. CDR3 length equals 18 residues. The germline CDR1 and CDR2 sequences are SGHRS and YFSETQ. This chain's CDR3 is CASSLGTSGRGRYNEQFF. CDR3 bases: TGCGCCAGCAGCTTGGGGACTAGCGGGAGAGGCCGGTACAATGAGCAGTTCTTC.

The chain joins TRBV10-3 to TRBJ1-2; D might be TRBD1 (6 bases). From germline, CDR1 is ENHRY and CDR2 SYGVKD. Deletions cut 3 bases from V and 4 bases from J, with 15 bases between. CDR3 length equals 15 residues. The CDR3 sequence is CAISESGGWGYGYTF. The CDR3 bases are TGTGCCATCAGTGAATCGGGGGGCTGGGGCTATGGCTACACCTTC.

This sequence joins TRBV21-1 and TRBJ2-2; TRBD1 is taken as the D call from the table, unchecked against the DNA. TRBV21-1 is an annotated pseudogene. This CDR3 contains 16 residues. CDR3 DNA sequence: TGTGCCAGCAGCAATGGAGACAGGGATAGTAGCGGGGAGCTGTTTTTT. Amino acid sequence: CASSNGDRDSSGELFF.

The chain uses TRBV6-5 and TRBJ2-7; 8 positions match TRBD2. Trimming at V came to 6 bases and at J to 0 bases, leaving 7 bases not matched to a gene. Per the germline V gene, CDR1 is MNHEY and CDR2 is SVGAGI. The CDR3 is 15 amino acids. In DNA form, the CDR3 reads TGTGCCAGCAGGCTACTAGCGGTTTACTCCTACGAGCAGTACTTC. Translation: CASRLLAVYSYEQYF.

The count of this clone is one. J is TRBJ2-5 and V is TRBV24-1; D might be TRBD1 (5 bases). Trimming left V 4 bases short and J 9 bases short, with 17 bases between. CDR1 KGHDR and CDR2 SFDVKD come from the germline V gene. The CDR3 has 14 amino acids. The CDR3 coding sequence is TGTGCCACCAGTGACAGGGTTCTTCCTGGGGCCCAGTACTTC. Its protein is CATSDRVLPGAQYF.

The genes are TRBV6-5 and TRBJ2-7, with D possibly matching TRBD1 (5 bases). CDR3 length equals 15 residues. The ends were cut back, 8 bases at V and 2 bases at J, with 19 bases in the middle. The germline CDR1 and CDR2 sequences are MNHEY and SVGAGI. Here the CDR3 DNA reads TGTGCCAGCCTTCCTGACAGAGCGTCACCCTACGAGCAGTACTTC. It codes for CASLPDRASPYEQYF.

The rearrangement uses TRBV20-1 and TRBJ2-1; TRBD2 is a possible D gene (6 bases). This CDR3 has 14 residues. With 3 bases removed from V and 5 bases from J, the gap between germline ends came to 14 bases. CDR1 and CDR2 from the germline V gene are DFQATT and SNEGSKA (reference sequence). The CDR3 DNA reads as TGCAGTGCTAGTTCAGGCGGGATCAACAATGAGCAGTTCTTC. The encoded protein is CSASSGGINNEQFF.

The chain couples TRBV7-9 to TRBJ2-3; D possibly corresponds to TRBD2 (6 bases). Deletions cut 7 bases from V and 0 bases from J, with 11 bases between. Germline CDR1 SEHNR, CDR2 FQNEAQ (reference sequence). The CDR3 is made up of 14 amino acids. The DNA of the CDR3 is TGTGCCAGCACCCTGGAGGGAAGCACAGATACGCAGTATTTT. This sequence encodes CASTLEGSTDTQYF.

The chain links TRBV3-1 (or the pseudogene TRBV3-2) to TRBJ2-1, with a tentative D call TRBD2 (6 bases). This CDR3 comprises 16 residues. Germline values: CDR1 LGHDT, CDR2 YNNKEL (reference sequence). Trimming took off 1 base at V and 7 bases at J, with 17 bases between the two ends. CDR3 coding DNA: TGTGCCAGCAGCCAAGTGGCGGGAAGGTTTTCAAATGAGCAGTTCTTC. It yields the protein CASSQVAGRFSNEQFF.

The chain recombines TRBV18 with TRBJ2-7; 8 nucleotides line up with TRBD2. The CDR3 is made up of 19 amino acids. From germline, CDR1 is KGHSH and CDR2 LQKENI. With V trimmed by 3 bases and J by 0 bases, 16 bases remained unmatched. Here the CDR3 DNA reads TGTGCCAGCTCACCGGTGAAGGACTCTCAGCGGGAGAGCTCCTACGAGCAGTACTTC. It translates to CASSPVKDSQRESSYEQYF.

CDR3 region: CASSSLQRGNYEQYF. The CDR3 DNA is TGTGCCAGCAGCTCACTTCAGCGGGGGAACTACGAGCAGTACTTC. The chain uses TRBV5-6 and TRBJ2-7; 8 positions agree with TRBD2. V gave up 3 bases and J gave up 3 bases; unmatched junction bases: 8. Germline CDR1 reads SGHDT; CDR2 reads YYEEEE. This CDR3 contains 15 residues. The full variable domain, with the rest looked up from reference TRBV5-6 and TRBJ2-7, is DAGVTQSPTHLIKTRGQQVTLRCSPKSGHDTVSWYQQALGQGPQFIFQYYEEEERQRGNFPDRFSGHQFPNYSSELNVNALLLGDSALYLCASSSLQRGNYEQYFGPGTRLTVT.

This chain connects TRBV10-3 to TRBJ2-7; 14 nucleotides match TRBD2. The CDR3 covers 17 residues. V lost 4 bases and J lost 5; bases outside the gene matches: 10. From germline, CDR1 is ENHRY and CDR2 SYGVKD. The chain's CDR3 is CAISGTSGRFSPDEQYF. The CDR3 nucleotides are TGTGCCATCAGTGGGACTAGCGGGAGGTTCTCCCCGGACGAGCAGTACTTC.

The chain recombines TRBV3-1 (or the pseudogene TRBV3-2) with TRBJ2-1; 9 nucleotides match TRBD2. The V and J ends lost 4 bases and 4 bases, in that order; junction bases with no gene match: 11. The CDR3 is 17 residues long. Germline lookup yields CDR1 LGHDT and CDR2 YNNKEL (reference sequence). Here the CDR3 reads CASSLTPGLAIYNEQFF. The DNA for the CDR3 is TGTGCCAGCAGCCTAACGCCGGGACTAGCCATATACAATGAGCAGTTCTTC.

The CDR3 is CASSIRQGRSDTQYF. The CDR3 region has the DNA TGTGCCAGCAGCATCCGACAGGGACGGTCAGATACGCAGTATTTT. This chain links TRBV7-2 with TRBJ2-3, with 7 positions matching TRBD1. Germline CDR1 is SGHTA and CDR2 is FQGNSA. Trimming cost V 5 bases and J 4 bases; bases outside gene matches: 9. The CDR3 extends over 15 amino acids. Full variable domain (missing parts from reference TRBV7-2 and TRBJ2-3): GAGVSQSPSNKVTEKGKDVELRCDPISGHTALYWYRQSLGQGLEFLIYFQGNSAPDKSGLPSDRFSAERTGGSVSTLTIQRTQQEDSAVYLCASSIRQGRSDTQYFGPGTRLTVL.

The chain recombines TRBV6-6 with TRBJ2-3; 7 bases match TRBD2. With 8 bases clipped from V and 3 bases from J, the junction kept 14 bases outside the gene matches. The CDR3 is made up of 16 amino acids. Germline CDR1 and CDR2: MNHNY and SVGAGI (reference sequence). The CDR3 DNA is TGTGCCAGCTCCCCTCTTTCCCCACTAGCGACAGATACGCAGTATTTT. This encodes CASSPLSPLATDTQYF.

This clone was seen a few times. The V and J genes are TRBV7-9 and TRBJ2-7, with D tentatively TRBD2 (6 bases). The CDR3 has 14 amino acids. CDR1 is SEHNR and CDR2 is FQNEAQ in the germline V gene (reference sequence). V gave up 1 base and J gave up 5 bases, with 12 bases separating them. CDR3 sequence: CASSLGSASDEQYF. In nucleotides, the CDR3 is TGTGCCAGCAGCTTAGGGTCCGCTAGCGACGAGCAGTACTTC.

The chain joins TRBV28 to TRBJ1-3, with TRBD1 matching 11 bases. The CDR3 runs 15 residues. V was clipped by 4 bases and J by 8 bases; unmatched bases: 7. Germline CDR1 is MDHEN and CDR2 is SYDVKM. DNA of the CDR3: TGTGCCAGCAGTTCCCTCGGACAGGGGGCTCACACCATATATTTT. It translates to CASSSLGQGAHTIYF.

The CDR3 protein is CAWSPGTYEQYF. CDR3 nucleotides: TGTGCCTGGAGTCCGGGTACCTACGAGCAGTACTTC. The chain uses TRBV30 and TRBJ2-7; the D is unclear. This CDR3 is 12 amino acids long. V lost 2 bases to trimming and J lost 2 bases, with 7 bases between them. The germline V gene has CDR1 GTSNPN and CDR2 SVGIG (reference sequence).

The V gene is TRBV5-4, the J gene TRBJ2-5; D is possibly TRBD1 (5 bases). Trimming shortened V by 1 base and J by 3 bases, and 7 bases separated the two germline ends. Germline V gene lookup returns CDR1 SGHNT and CDR2 YYREEE (reference sequence). The CDR3 length is 13 residues. The CDR3 protein is CASSLPGKETQYF. The CDR3 bases are TGTGCCAGCAGCTTGCCAGGGAAAGAGACCCAGTACTTC.

V and J are TRBV5-6 and TRBJ2-3, with 12 bases identical to TRBD1. The J segment lost 5 bases and the V segment lost 3 bases, leaving 4 bases of the junction unmatched. CDR3 size: 15 residues. Germline CDR1 is SGHDT and CDR2 is YYEEEE. CDR3 protein: CASSWDRGPGDTQYF. CDR3 sequence (DNA): TGTGCCAGCAGCTGGGACAGGGGGCCTGGAGATACGCAGTATTTT. Full variable domain (outside the CDR3, taken from reference TRBV5-6 and TRBJ2-3): DAGVTQSPTHLIKTRGQQVTLRCSPKSGHDTVSWYQQALGQGPQFIFQYYEEEERQRGNFPDRFSGHQFPNYSSELNVNALLLGDSALYLCASSWDRGPGDTQYFGPGTRLTVL.

The chain combines TRBV5-1 with TRBJ2-7, with 11 nucleotides matching TRBD1. V trimming: 0 bases; J trimming: 5 bases; junction bases outside the gene matches: 4. The CDR3 totals 15 residues. The germline V gene encodes CDR1 SGHRS and CDR2 YFSETQ. The CDR3 region has the DNA TGCGCCAGCAGCTTGGAGGGGACAGGGGGACACGAGCAGTACTTC. This codes for CASSLEGTGGHEQYF.

The chain employs TRBV7-2 and TRBJ2-1, with 8 nucleotides matching TRBD1. Germline CDR1 reads SGHTA; CDR2 reads FQGNSA. The CDR3 length is 15 residues. V trimming: 4 bases; J trimming: 2 bases; junction bases outside the gene matches: 4. The CDR3 DNA reads as TGTGCCAGCAGCTCGGGGACAGGAGCCTACAATGAGCAGTTCTTC. Translation: CASSSGTGAYNEQFF.